These 16 T cell receptor beta chains were all obtained from the same sample, sequenced in a study of human thymus T cells. Thymic samples were excised during corrective heart operations. Assay: immunoSEQ multiplex PCR; the TCRdb copy retains only in-frame clones and omits some. The sample has 120,000 or so clones, around 94% seen once. Specimen: thymus tissue. The receptors originated from a boy younger than two with a congenital heart defect but otherwise immunologically healthy.

This chain connects TRBV4-1 to TRBJ2-5, with TRBD1 matching over 11 bases. Germline CDR1 is MGHRA and CDR2 is YSYEKL. V trimming: 1 base; J trimming: 5 bases; junction bases outside the gene matches: 6. The CDR3 extends over 16 amino acids. The CDR3 nucleotides read TGCGCCAGCAGCCAAGTCCCGGGACAGGGGGGGGAGACCCAGTACTTC. Amino acid sequence: CASSQVPGQGGETQYF.

The chain recombines TRBV7-2 with TRBJ2-7; a possible D gene is TRBD2 (6 bases). There are 13 residues in the CDR3. Per the germline V gene, CDR1 is SGHTA and CDR2 is FQGNSA. V dropped 4 bases and J dropped 11 bases, with 18 bases sitting between them. The chain's CDR3 is CASSSGLTHLEYF. CDR3 sequence (DNA): TGTGCCAGCAGCTCCGGACTAACCCATTTGGAGTACTTC. Using reference TRBV7-2 and TRBJ2-7 for the parts outside the CDR3, the full variable domain is GAGVSQSPSNKVTEKGKDVELRCDPISGHTALYWYRQSLGQGLEFLIYFQGNSAPDKSGLPSDRFSAERTGGSVSTLTIQRTQQEDSAVYLCASSSGLTHLEYFGPGTRLTVT.

J is TRBJ2-2 and V is TRBV25-1; tentatively, D is TRBD1 (7 bases). The V end lost 5 bases, the J end lost 5 bases, and 18 bases lay between the germline ends. The CDR3 extends over 16 amino acids. Germline V lookup: CDR1 MGHDK, CDR2 SYGVNS. The DNA for the CDR3 is TGTGCCAGCAGTCTGGGACAGCTAGGGGGGACCGGGGAGCTGTTTTTT. Amino acids: CASSLGQLGGTGELFF. Using reference TRBV25-1 and TRBJ2-2 for the parts outside the CDR3, the full variable domain is EADIYQTPRYLVIGTGKKITLECSQTMGHDKMYWYQQDPGMELHLIHYSYGVNSTEKGDLSSESTVSRIRTEHFPLTLESARPSHTSQYLCASSLGQLGGTGELFFGEGSRLTVL.

CDR3 sequence reads: CASSPPKTGGIGYGYTF. CDR3 DNA: TGTGCCAGCAGCCCCCCCAAAACAGGGGGCATCGGCTATGGCTACACCTTC. The V gene is TRBV28, the J gene TRBJ1-2; TRBD1 agrees at 9 bases. The CDR3 consists of 17 residues. Germline CDR1 reads MDHEN; CDR2 reads SYDVKM. With V trimmed by 6 bases and J by 4 bases, 15 bases remained unmatched.

The CDR3 protein is CASSPLKRGQPQHF. CDR3 nucleotide sequence: TGTGCCAGCAGCCCCTTAAAGCGGGGGCAGCCCCAGCATTTT. The chain joins TRBV28 to TRBJ1-5, with TRBD1 as a possible D gene (5 bases). From germline, CDR1 is MDHEN and CDR2 SYDVKM. The ends were cut back, 6 bases at V and 7 bases at J, with 16 bases in the middle. The CDR3 runs 14 residues.

This clone has only one observation. The chain joins TRBV28 to TRBJ1-2; TRBD1 might be the D (5 bases). CDR3 length: 15 amino acids. Germline lookup yields CDR1 MDHEN and CDR2 SYDVKM. V was shortened by 5 bases and J by 2 bases, with 15 bases between the two germline ends. The CDR3 sequence is CASSRRDARNYGYTF. Written as DNA, the CDR3 is TGTGCCAGCAGTCGGAGGGACGCGAGGAACTATGGCTACACCTTC.

The chain uses TRBV5-4 and TRBJ1-1, with TRBD1 as a possible D gene (5 bases). CDR1 is SGHNT, CDR2 YYREEE, per germline (reference sequence). The ends were cut back, 8 bases at V and 2 bases at J, with 16 bases in the middle. The CDR3 extends over 14 amino acids. This CDR3 reads CARWGVGENTEAFF. In DNA, the CDR3 is TGTGCCAGGTGGGGCGTTGGGGAAAACACTGAAGCTTTCTTT.

The chain recombines TRBV4-2 with TRBJ2-5; 10 bases are a match to TRBD2. Germline V gene lookup returns CDR1 LGHNA and CDR2 YNFKEQ. This CDR3 is built from 18 residues. Trimming took 4 bases from V and 2 from J; bases not matched to a gene: 13. The CDR3 region is CASSPDLPAGGGQETQYF. CDR3 DNA sequence: TGTGCCAGCAGCCCGGATTTGCCAGCGGGGGGGGGTCAAGAGACCCAGTACTTC.

This chain joins TRBV11-3 and TRBJ1-1; D gene uncertain. The germline V gene has CDR1 SGHNT and CDR2 YENEEA. The CDR3 extends over 16 amino acids. V was pared by 1 base and J by 9 bases, with 21 bases between. The CDR3 spells CASSLVAGHPSMKAFF. The CDR3, as DNA: TGTGCCAGCAGCTTAGTTGCCGGTCACCCGTCCATGAAAGCTTTCTTT.

The rearrangement uses TRBV7-9 and TRBJ1-4; TRBD1 might be the D (5 bases). The CDR3 sequence is 16 residues long. The germline V gene has CDR1 SEHNR and CDR2 FQNEAQ (reference sequence). Trimming took 5 bases from V and 11 from J, leaving 24 bases between them. CDR3 protein: CASSAPEDSRGEKLFF. The CDR3 DNA reads as TGTGCCAGCAGCGCCCCAGAGGACTCAAGAGGGGAGAAACTGTTTTTT.

The sample holds one count of this clone. This chain uses TRBV10-3 with TRBJ2-7; either TRBD1 or TRBD2 may supply D (6 bases each). The CDR3 contains 13 residues. Deletions cut 8 bases from V and 0 bases from J, with 11 bases between. Germline CDR1 and CDR2: ENHRY and SYGVKD. The CDR3 region has the DNA TGTGCCATCGCGGGACATTCCTCCTACGAGCAGTACTTC. Translation gives CAIAGHSSYEQYF.

The chain recombines TRBV27 with TRBJ2-1, with 9 bases lining up with TRBD2. The CDR3 is made up of 14 amino acids. With V trimmed by 7 bases and J by 9 bases, 10 bases remained unmatched. Per germline, CDR1 MNHEY and CDR2 SMNVEV (reference sequence). CDR3 nucleotides: TGTGCCAGCATGACCGCGGGGGGGAATTTTGAGCAGTTCTTC. This codes for CASMTAGGNFEQFF.

V is TRBV5-1 and J is TRBJ2-3; TRBD2 matches 10 bases. V was pared by 1 base and J by 5 bases, with 13 bases of the junction left unmatched. The CDR3 consists of 18 residues. The germline V gene encodes CDR1 SGHRS and CDR2 YFSETQ. The CDR3: CASSLFTAGGPWKDTQYF. The CDR3, as DNA: TGCGCCAGCAGCTTGTTTACAGCGGGGGGGCCGTGGAAAGATACGCAGTATTTT.

This chain uses TRBV15 with TRBJ1-1, with 9 bases fitting TRBD1. V lost 3 bases to trimming and J lost 1 base; unmatched junction nucleotides: 3. CDR1 is LNHNV and CDR2 is YYDKDF in the germline V gene (reference sequence). The CDR3 is 15 residues long. The CDR3 DNA reads TGTGCCACCAGCAGGGAGGGACAGGGGAACACTGAAGCTTTCTTT. Encoded protein: CATSREGQGNTEAFF.

The rearrangement uses TRBV11-2 and TRBJ2-5; 8 bases agree with TRBD2. The ends lost 5 bases at V and 5 bases at J; junction bases unmatched: 13. The CDR3 consists of 16 residues. The germline V gene has CDR1 SGHAT and CDR2 FQNNGV. CDR3 sequence reads: CASSPQGGGLRETQYF. The CDR3, as DNA: TGTGCCAGCAGCCCTCAGGGCGGGGGGCTCCGGGAGACCCAGTACTTC. Supplemented by reference TRBV11-2 and TRBJ2-5, the full variable domain reads EAGVAQSPRYKIIEKRQSVAFWCNPISGHATLYWYQQILGQGPKLLIQFQNNGVVDDSQLPKDRFSAERLKGVDSTLKIQPAKLEDSAVYLCASSPQGGGLRETQYFGPGTRLLVL.

The V and J genes are TRBV14 and TRBJ1-3; D remains ambiguous. From germline, CDR1 is SGHDN and CDR2 FVKESK. The CDR3 extends over 16 amino acids. The germline V and J ends were trimmed by 0 bases and 3 bases, with 12 bases remaining between them. CDR3 nucleotide sequence: TGTGCCAGCAGCCAAGATAACAGAGGACGTGGAAACACCATATATTTT. Amino acids: CASSQDNRGRGNTIYF.